Following are 9 T cell receptor beta chains from one sample sequenced in a study of identical twins. TCRdb reanalysed the 5' RACE reads using MiXCR and keeps one entry per CDR3 protein. The sample yields approximately 700,000 distinct CDR3 sequences, roughly 20% seen once. The same data also went into a second study, on T cells expressing NK-cell markers.

The sequencing input was PBMCs. These receptors all stem from a woman under 30 in good health.

This clonotype appeared a few times. The chain uses TRBV5-1 and TRBJ2-7, with D unclear. The CDR3 runs to 13 residues. Germline CDR1 reads SGHRS; CDR2 reads YFSETQ. The ends were cut back, 1 base at V and 3 bases at J, with 8 bases in the middle. CDR3 sequence: CASSLFVHYEQYF. In nucleotides, the CDR3 is TGCGCCAGCAGCTTGTTCGTCCACTACGAGCAGTACTTC.

The chain recombines TRBV6-1 with TRBJ2-1, with D unresolved. The CDR3 totals 10 residues. The ends were cut back, 7 bases at V and 6 bases at J, with 4 bases in the middle. Germline lookup yields CDR1 MNHNS and CDR2 SASEGT. The CDR3 loop reads CASNSNEQFF. The DNA of the CDR3 is TGTGCCAGCAATTCCAATGAGCAGTTCTTC.

V and J are TRBV12-3 or TRBV12-4 and TRBJ2-7; D call uncertain. The V end was cut by 3 bases, the J end by 6 bases, with 12 bases between. The CDR3 covers 13 residues. The CDR3 is CASSFRFSTEQYF. CDR3 nucleotide sequence: TGTGCCAGCAGTTTTCGCTTCTCGACCGAGCAGTACTTC.

CDR3 region: CASSQDEDRDSSYEQYF. In DNA, the CDR3 is TGTGCCAGCAGCCAAGATGAGGACAGGGACAGCTCCTACGAGCAGTACTTC. This chain connects TRBV14 to TRBJ2-7, with 8 bases lining up with TRBD1. Per germline, CDR1 SGHDN and CDR2 FVKESK. The CDR3 contains 17 residues. V trimming: 0 bases; J trimming: 0 bases; junction bases outside the gene matches: 7.

Many counts were recorded for this clonotype. The CDR3 nucleotides read TGTGCCAGCAGTTTGATTGGTACCTCCTACGAGCAGTACTTC. This sequence encodes CASSLIGTSYEQYF. The V call is TRBV12-3 or TRBV12-4, the J call TRBJ2-7; D gene unclear. The CDR3 consists of 14 residues. Trimming pared 3 bases from V and 0 bases from J, leaving 9 bases between.

The chain joins TRBV10-3 to TRBJ1-4; D is ambiguous. Germline CDR1 and CDR2: ENHRY and SYGVKD. Trimming left V 0 bases short and J 10 bases short, with 9 bases between. This CDR3 is built from 13 residues. The CDR3 protein is CAISESGSGKLFF. The CDR3 nucleotides read TGTGCCATCAGTGAGTCAGGATCGGGAAAACTGTTTTTT.

This clonotype has ten or more counts. The V gene is TRBV12-3 or TRBV12-4, the J gene TRBJ2-7, with TRBD2 matching 11 bases. The V and J ends lost 6 bases and 3 bases, in that order; junction bases with no gene match: 7. The length of the CDR3 is 15 residues. Here the CDR3 DNA reads TGTGCCAGCAGACCCCTTAGCGGGGGGGGCTACGAGCAGTACTTC. Translated, it gives CASRPLSGGGYEQYF.

CDR3 sequence reads: CASSVESGGYYEQYF. CDR3 DNA sequence: TGTGCCAGCAGCGTGGAAAGCGGGGGATACTACGAGCAGTACTTC. The rearrangement links TRBV9 to TRBJ2-7; TRBD2 matches at 8 bases. Unmatched junction bases numbered 7, after V lost 2 bases and J lost 3 bases. From germline, CDR1 is SGDLS and CDR2 YYNGEE. This CDR3 is built from 15 residues.

The V call is TRBV4-3, the J call TRBJ2-2; D is perhaps TRBD1 (5 bases). Germline V gene data show CDR1 as LGHNA and CDR2 as YSLEER. The CDR3 runs to 15 residues. V shed 0 bases and J shed 6 bases, with 11 bases lying between them. The CDR3 DNA sequence: TGCGCCAGCAGCCAAGATCCAGGGTCCCCCGGGGAGCTGTTTTTT. This gives the protein CASSQDPGSPGELFF.